This note documents a single T cell receptor beta chain sequence. Vbeta (60) and Jbeta (13) primers were used in the PCR. The table came from immunoSEQ multiplex PCR; TCRdb's copy has only in-frame clones and leaves some out. The table shows fewer than 100,000 clones, with roughly 80% occurring only once. These data originate in a study of cytomegalovirus exposure and HLA in healthy donors. The ends lost 0 bases at V and 6 bases at J; junction bases unmatched: 4. The length of the CDR3 is 15 residues. Germline V gives CDR1 SGHNT, CDR2 YENEEA. This chain connects TRBV11-3 to TRBJ2-1; 8 bases align to TRBD2. The sample was PBMCs. This clonotype was sampled from a man between 60 and 70 years old in good health and CMV-seropositive. In DNA form, the CDR3 reads TGTGCCAGCAGCTTAGACGGGGGGGCCCGCAATGAGCAGTTCTTC. Amino acids: CASSLDGGARNEQFF.